The clone carrying this T cell receptor beta chain was seen at least ten times. V lost 2 bases and J lost 0, with 8 bases in between. Germline values: CDR1 KGHSH, CDR2 LQKENI. This CDR3 is built from 15 residues. The sample comes from a study of T cells in Graves' hyperthyroidism and ophthalmopathy. TCR beta CDR3 region amplification was performed from RNA transcripts. Researchers ran a first-round RT-PCR on the TCR CDR3 using the HTBI primer set. Via MiXCR, TCRdb re-called the multiplex PCR reads, giving one row per CDR3 protein. The table has 160,000 or so distinct CDR3 sequences, roughly 10% seen once. Criteria for exclusion of patients were uncontrolled infection, other autoimmune disease, pregnancy or lactation. Sample collection date corresponds to first hyperthyroidism diagnosis, prior to any ophthalmopathy symptoms.

The sample comprised blood. The chain carries TRBV18 and TRBJ1-5, with D hard to call. The origin of this receptor is a woman aged 18-29 years with Graves' hyperthyroidism that later progressed to Graves' ophthalmopathy. CDR3 nucleotides: TGTGCCAGCTCACCAGGGTTTTATAGCAATCAGCCCCAGCATTTT. It yields the protein CASSPGFYSNQPQHF.